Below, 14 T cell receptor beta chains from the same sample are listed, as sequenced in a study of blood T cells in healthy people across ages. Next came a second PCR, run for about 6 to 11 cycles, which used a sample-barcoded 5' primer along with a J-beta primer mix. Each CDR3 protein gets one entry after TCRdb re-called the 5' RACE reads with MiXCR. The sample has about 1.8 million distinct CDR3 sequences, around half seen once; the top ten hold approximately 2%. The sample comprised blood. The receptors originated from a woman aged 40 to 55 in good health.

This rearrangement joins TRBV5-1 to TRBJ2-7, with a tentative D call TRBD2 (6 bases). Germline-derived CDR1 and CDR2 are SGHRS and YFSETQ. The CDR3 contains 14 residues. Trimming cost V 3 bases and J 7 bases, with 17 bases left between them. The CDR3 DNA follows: TGCGCCAGCAGCTCGAGTGTGGGACTTGAAGAGCAGTACTTC. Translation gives CASSSSVGLEEQYF.

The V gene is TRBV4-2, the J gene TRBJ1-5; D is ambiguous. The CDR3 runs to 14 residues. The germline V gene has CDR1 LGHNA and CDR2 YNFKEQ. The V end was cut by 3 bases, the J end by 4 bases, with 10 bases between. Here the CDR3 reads CASSHSVRNQPQHF. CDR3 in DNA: TGTGCCAGCAGCCATTCTGTTCGGAATCAGCCCCAGCATTTT.

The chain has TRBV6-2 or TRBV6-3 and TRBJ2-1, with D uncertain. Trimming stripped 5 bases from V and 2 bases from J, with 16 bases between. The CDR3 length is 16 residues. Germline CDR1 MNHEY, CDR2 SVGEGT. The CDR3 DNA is TGTGCCAGCAGTCGTACCCCGGACGGAACCTACAATGAGCAGTTCTTC. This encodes CASSRTPDGTYNEQFF.

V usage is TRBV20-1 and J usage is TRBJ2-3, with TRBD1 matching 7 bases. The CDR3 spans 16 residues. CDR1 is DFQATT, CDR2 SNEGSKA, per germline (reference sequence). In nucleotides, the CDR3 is TGCAGCGCTGTACCCCGACAGGGACGAAGGACAGATACGCAGTATTTT. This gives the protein CSAVPRQGRRTDTQYF.

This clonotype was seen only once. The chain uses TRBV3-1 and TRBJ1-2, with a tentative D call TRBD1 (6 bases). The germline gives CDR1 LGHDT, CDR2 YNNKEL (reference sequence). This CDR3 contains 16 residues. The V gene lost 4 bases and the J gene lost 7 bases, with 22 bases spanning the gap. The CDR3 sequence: CASSPRGRSEGPGYTF. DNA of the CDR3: TGTGCCAGCAGCCCAAGGGGGAGGTCTGAGGGCCCTGGCTACACCTTC.

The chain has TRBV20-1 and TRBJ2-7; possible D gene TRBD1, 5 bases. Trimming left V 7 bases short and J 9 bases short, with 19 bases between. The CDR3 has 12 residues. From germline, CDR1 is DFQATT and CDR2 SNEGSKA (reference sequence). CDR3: CSVRGRTDGQYF. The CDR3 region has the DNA TGCAGTGTTAGGGGTCGGACGGACGGGCAGTACTTC.

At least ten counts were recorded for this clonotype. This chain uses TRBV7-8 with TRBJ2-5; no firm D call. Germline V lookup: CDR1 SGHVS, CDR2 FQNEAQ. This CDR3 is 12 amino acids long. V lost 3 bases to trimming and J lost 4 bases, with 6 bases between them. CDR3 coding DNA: TGTGCCAGCAGCTTCCTCACAGAGACCCAGTACTTC. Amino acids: CASSFLTETQYF.

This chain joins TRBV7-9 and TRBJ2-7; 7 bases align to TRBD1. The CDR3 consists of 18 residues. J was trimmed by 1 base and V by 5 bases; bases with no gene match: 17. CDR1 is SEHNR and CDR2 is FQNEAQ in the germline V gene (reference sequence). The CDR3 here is CASSTPRQGTRPSYEQYF. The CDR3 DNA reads TGTGCCAGCAGCACTCCGAGACAGGGAACGAGACCTTCCTACGAGCAGTACTTC.

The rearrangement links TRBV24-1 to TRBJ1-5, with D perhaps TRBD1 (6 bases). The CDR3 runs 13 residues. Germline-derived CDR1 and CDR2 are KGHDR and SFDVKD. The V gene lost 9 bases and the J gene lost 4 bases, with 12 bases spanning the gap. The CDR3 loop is CATSRDTNQPQHF. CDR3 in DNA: TGTGCCACCTCCCGGGACACGAATCAGCCCCAGCATTTT.

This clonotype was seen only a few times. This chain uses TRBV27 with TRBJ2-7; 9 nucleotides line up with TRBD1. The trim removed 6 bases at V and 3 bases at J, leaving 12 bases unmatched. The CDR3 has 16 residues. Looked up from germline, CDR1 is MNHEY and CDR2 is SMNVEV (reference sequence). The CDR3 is CASSLEGTGSRYEQYF. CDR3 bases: TGTGCCAGCAGCCTTGAAGGGACAGGGAGTCGCTACGAGCAGTACTTC.

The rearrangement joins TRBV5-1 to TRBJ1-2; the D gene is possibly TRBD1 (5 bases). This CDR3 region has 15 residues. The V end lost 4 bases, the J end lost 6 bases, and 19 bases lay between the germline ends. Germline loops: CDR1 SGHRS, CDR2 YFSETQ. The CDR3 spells CASSPRTGADNGYTF. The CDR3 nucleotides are TGCGCCAGCAGCCCCCGGACCGGGGCAGATAATGGCTACACCTTC. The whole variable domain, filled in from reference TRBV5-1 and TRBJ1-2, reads KAGVTQTPRYLIKTRGQQVTLSCSPISGHRSVSWYQQTPGQGLQFLFEYFSETQRNKGNFPGRFSGRQFSNSRSEMNVSTLELGDSALYLCASSPRTGADNGYTFGSGTRLTVV.

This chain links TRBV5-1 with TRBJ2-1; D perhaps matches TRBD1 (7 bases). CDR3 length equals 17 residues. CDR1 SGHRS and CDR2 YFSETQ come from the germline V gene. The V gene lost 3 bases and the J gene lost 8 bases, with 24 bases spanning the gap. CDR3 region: CASSSSTGMGGVDEQFF. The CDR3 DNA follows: TGCGCCAGCAGCTCGTCGACAGGGATGGGGGGTGTCGATGAGCAGTTCTTC.

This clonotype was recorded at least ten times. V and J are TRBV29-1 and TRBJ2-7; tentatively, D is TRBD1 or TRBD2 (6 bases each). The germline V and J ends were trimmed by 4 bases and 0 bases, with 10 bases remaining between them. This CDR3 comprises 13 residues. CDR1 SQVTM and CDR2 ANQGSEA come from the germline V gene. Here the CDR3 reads CSVVGGSSYEQYF. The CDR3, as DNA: TGCAGCGTTGTCGGGGGCAGCTCCTACGAGCAGTACTTC.

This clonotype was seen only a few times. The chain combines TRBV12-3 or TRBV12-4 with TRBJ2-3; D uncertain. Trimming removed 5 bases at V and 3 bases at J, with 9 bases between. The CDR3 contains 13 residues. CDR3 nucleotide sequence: TGTGCCAGCAGTCCGAAAAGGACAGATACGCAGTATTTT. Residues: CASSPKRTDTQYF.